The 23 T cell receptor beta chains in this list originate from one sample, sequenced in a study of response to subunit inactivated influenza vaccine. TCRdb fed the RT-PCR reads into MiXCR, producing one record per CDR3 protein. This table holds about 650,000 distinct CDR3 sequences, roughly 14% found once. Sequenced here: PBMCs from blood, sampled about 13 days after vaccination. The receptors stem from a man in his forties or fifties who received an inactivated influenza vaccine.

This clonotype was seen only a few times. The chain is built from TRBV7-9 and TRBJ2-5, with a tentative D call TRBD1 (6 bases). CDR1 is SEHNR, CDR2 FQNEAQ, per germline (reference sequence). CDR3 length: 14 amino acids. V shed 4 bases and J shed 2 bases, with 11 bases lying between them. The CDR3 is CASSSRTAQETQYF. DNA for the CDR3: TGTGCCAGCAGCTCCCGGACAGCACAAGAGACCCAGTACTTC.

The chain couples TRBV11-2 to TRBJ2-7; 9 bases line up with TRBD2. The CDR3 runs 18 residues. J gave up 2 bases and V 2 bases, and 13 bases lay outside the gene matches. The germline V gene encodes CDR1 SGHAT and CDR2 FQNNGV. CDR3 protein: CASSLRVALAGLTYEQYF. In DNA, the CDR3 is TGTGCCAGCAGCTTAAGGGTCGCGCTAGCGGGGCTTACCTACGAGCAGTACTTC.

The rearrangement joins TRBV15 to TRBJ2-7; 9 positions match TRBD1. With V trimmed by 4 bases and J by 5 bases, 6 bases remained unmatched. The germline V gene encodes CDR1 LNHNV and CDR2 YYDKDF (reference sequence). The CDR3 consists of 14 residues. This chain's CDR3 is CATSTRQGGHEQYF. The CDR3, as DNA: TGTGCCACCAGCACCCGACAGGGGGGACACGAGCAGTACTTC.

The CDR3 here is CASSSPDRTPPKNIQYF. Here the CDR3 DNA reads TGCGCCAGCAGTTCCCCAGACCGAACTCCACCCAAAAACATTCAGTACTTC. This rearrangement joins TRBV5-1 to TRBJ2-4; D uncertain. The length of the CDR3 is 17 residues. The germline V gene encodes CDR1 SGHRS and CDR2 YFSETQ. The V end lost 5 bases, the J end lost 2 bases, and 20 bases lay between the germline ends.

This clonotype was seen a handful of times. V is TRBV6-2 or TRBV6-3 and J is TRBJ2-2; D might be TRBD1 (5 bases). The ends were cut back, 6 bases at V and 2 bases at J, with 13 bases in the middle. The CDR3 is made up of 15 amino acids. CDR1 and CDR2 from the germline V gene are MNHEY and SVGEGT. CDR3 in DNA: TGTGCCAGCAGCAGGGCAGCCAGAAACACCGGGGAGCTGTTTTTT. Its protein is CASSRAARNTGELFF.

This clonotype was observed at least ten times. The rearrangement links TRBV12-3 or TRBV12-4 to TRBJ2-1, with a weak D call TRBD1 (6 bases). This CDR3 is built from 13 residues. V lost 6 bases, J lost 9 bases, and 15 bases lay in between. CDR3 in amino acids: CASRIGVRGEQFF. CDR3 in DNA: TGTGCCAGCAGAATAGGGGTCAGGGGTGAGCAGTTCTTC.

V gene TRBV6-2 or TRBV6-3 combines with J gene TRBJ1-1; D is unresolved. The V end lost 6 bases, the J end lost 0 bases, and 11 bases lay between the germline ends. The CDR3 sequence is 14 residues long. Germline V gene data show CDR1 as MNHEY and CDR2 as SVGEGT. CDR3 in DNA: TGTGCCAGCAGCCGACCCAACATGAACACTGAAGCTTTCTTT. It is translated as CASSRPNMNTEAFF.

The rearrangement links TRBV12-3 or TRBV12-4 to TRBJ2-5; 8 bases fit TRBD2. The CDR3 has 14 residues. J lost 5 bases, V lost 10 bases, and 12 bases had no gene match. The CDR3 DNA is TGTGCCATATCCTTCGGGGGGGCCAGGGAGACCCAGTACTTC. It translates to CAISFGGARETQYF.

This clonotype appeared a few times. The V and J genes are TRBV29-1 and TRBJ2-1; 9 bases are shared with TRBD2. The CDR3 covers 12 residues. Germline V gene lookup returns CDR1 SQVTM and CDR2 ANQGSEA. The V gene end was trimmed by 4 bases and the J gene end by 8 bases; junction bases not matched to a gene: 3. The CDR3 loop is CSVVAGVDEQFF. CDR3 DNA: TGCAGCGTTGTAGCGGGAGTCGATGAGCAGTTCTTC.

The chain carries TRBV28 and TRBJ2-3; 10 nucleotides line up with TRBD1. This CDR3 has 18 amino acids. Germline assignment: CDR1 MDHEN and CDR2 SYDVKM. The junction had 13 bases not matched to a gene; V was cut back by 3 bases and J by 4 bases. The CDR3 nucleotides are TGTGCCAGCAGTTTGTGGGGACAGGGGTCCGACCAGGCAGATACGCAGTATTTT. It translates to CASSLWGQGSDQADTQYF.

This clonotype was recorded a few times. The genes are TRBV7-9 and TRBJ2-7, with a tentative D call TRBD2 (7 bases). CDR3 length: 15 residues. The V end was cut by 5 bases, the J end by 6 bases, with 20 bases between. The germline V gene has CDR1 SEHNR and CDR2 FQNEAQ (reference sequence). The CDR3 sequence is CASSQLGRGGVEQYF. The DNA for the CDR3 is TGTGCCAGCAGCCAATTGGGCAGAGGGGGGGTCGAGCAGTACTTC. Using reference TRBV7-9 and TRBJ2-7 for the parts outside the CDR3, the full variable domain is DTGVSQNPRHKITKRGQNVTFRCDPISEHNRLYWYRQTLGQGPEFLTYFQNEAQLEKSRLLSDRFSAERPKGSFSTLEIQRTEQGDSAMYLCASSQLGRGGVEQYFGPGTRLTVT.

This clonotype was observed a handful of times. The rearrangement links TRBV6-5 to TRBJ1-6, with a tentative D call TRBD1 (5 bases). V was trimmed by 2 bases and J by 6 bases, leaving 11 bases between them. Germline V gene lookup returns CDR1 MNHEY and CDR2 SVGAGI. This CDR3 is built from 15 residues. CDR3 protein: CASSYILRGNSPLHF. DNA for the CDR3: TGTGCCAGCAGTTACATTCTGAGGGGTAATTCACCCCTCCACTTT.

There are many counts of this clonotype. The V and J genes are TRBV7-6 and TRBJ1-2, with D unresolved. Trimming took off 5 bases at V and 0 bases at J, with 13 bases between the two ends. This CDR3 region has 15 residues. Germline-derived CDR1 and CDR2 are SGHVS and FNYEAQ. The CDR3 here is CASSDGRPSNYGYTF. The CDR3 DNA reads as TGTGCCAGCAGCGATGGACGGCCCTCTAACTATGGCTACACCTTC.

This clonotype was seen a few times. The CDR3 is CASRNQGALYEQYF. The CDR3 DNA is TGTGCCAGCAGAAATCAGGGGGCTCTCTACGAGCAGTACTTC. The V gene is TRBV28, the J gene TRBJ2-7, with 8 bases aligning to TRBD1. The CDR3 runs 14 residues. V lost 6 bases and J lost 3; bases outside the gene matches: 7. Germline CDR1 MDHEN, CDR2 SYDVKM. Looking up the rest from reference TRBV28 and TRBJ2-7 gives the full variable domain: DVKVTQSSRYLVKRTGEKVFLECVQDMDHENMFWYRQDPGLGLRLIYFSYDVKMKEKGDIPEGYSVSREKKERFSLILESASTNQTSMYLCASRNQGALYEQYFGPGTRLTVT.

In its sample, this clonotype was seen many times. The rearrangement uses TRBV11-3 and TRBJ2-5; 10 bases agree with TRBD2. The CDR3 extends over 15 amino acids. Germline values: CDR1 SGHNT, CDR2 YENEEA. V was pared by 4 bases and J by 4 bases, with 6 bases of the junction left unmatched. The CDR3 protein is CASSSSSGGGETQYF. The DNA for the CDR3 is TGTGCCAGCAGCTCATCTAGCGGGGGTGGAGAGACCCAGTACTTC. Full variable domain (remainder filled in from reference TRBV11-3 and TRBJ2-5): EAGVVQSPRYKIIEKKQPVAFWCNPISGHNTLYWYLQNLGQGPELLIRYENEEAVDDSQLPKDRFSAERLKGVDSTLKIQPAELGDSAVYLCASSSSSGGGETQYFGPGTRLLVL.

This clonotype was observed a handful of times. The chain has TRBV5-1 and TRBJ1-6; no clear D gene. V lost 5 bases and J 8 bases, leaving 14 bases between the germline ends. The CDR3 runs 14 residues. Germline V lookup: CDR1 SGHRS, CDR2 YFSETQ. Here the CDR3 reads CASRPGDWDSPLHF. For the CDR3, the DNA is TGCGCCAGCAGACCGGGAGACTGGGATTCACCCCTCCACTTT.

In its sample, this clonotype was seen many times. The gene calls are TRBV4-3 and TRBJ2-7; possibly TRBD1 for D (5 bases). V lost 0 bases, J lost 4 bases, and 10 bases lay in between. The germline gives CDR1 LGHNA, CDR2 YSLEER. The CDR3 totals 14 residues. The CDR3 sequence: CASSQEPGWYEQYF. The DNA for the CDR3 is TGCGCCAGCAGCCAAGAACCAGGGTGGTACGAGCAGTACTTC.

This clonotype was picked up a small number of times. The chain recombines TRBV29-1 with TRBJ2-1, with a possible D match to TRBD2 (5 bases). Deletions cut 4 bases from V and 1 base from J, with 14 bases between. Germline lookup yields CDR1 SQVTM and CDR2 ANQGSEA. The CDR3 sequence is 15 residues long. CDR3 protein: CSVGGRGLSYNEQFF. The CDR3 DNA follows: TGCAGCGTTGGAGGTCGAGGGCTTTCCTACAATGAGCAGTTCTTC.

V and J are TRBV9 and TRBJ2-3; D is possibly TRBD1 (5 bases). Trimming stripped 3 bases from V and 0 bases from J, with 11 bases between. Germline V gene sequence: CDR1 SGDLS, CDR2 YYNGEE. This CDR3 contains 15 residues. The CDR3 DNA reads as TGTGCCAGCAGCGCAGGACATTCAAGCACAGATACGCAGTATTTT. Translation gives CASSAGHSSTDTQYF.

The CDR3 here is CAIAGGALSYEQYF. The CDR3 DNA reads TGTGCCATCGCCGGGGGGGCCCTCTCCTACGAGCAGTACTTC. The rearrangement uses TRBV10-3 and TRBJ2-7, with 8 bases lining up with TRBD2. This CDR3 spans 14 amino acids. The germline CDR1 and CDR2 sequences are ENHRY and SYGVKD. Trimming removed 8 bases from V and 0 bases from J; junction bases left unmatched: 6.

In this sample, this clonotype turned up once. This rearrangement joins TRBV7-6 to TRBJ2-3; weak D call: TRBD2 (6 bases). Trimming removed 4 bases at V and 3 bases at J, with 14 bases between. The CDR3 has 15 residues. CDR1 and CDR2 from the germline V gene are SGHVS and FNYEAQ. The CDR3, as DNA: TGTGCCAGCAGCTCCTTTGGAGGGACGACAGATACGCAGTATTTT. Amino acids: CASSSFGGTTDTQYF. Full variable domain (remainder filled in from reference TRBV7-6 and TRBJ2-3): GAGVSQSPRYKVTKRGQDVALRCDPISGHVSLYWYRQALGQGPEFLTYFNYEAQQDKSGLPNDRFSAERPEGSISTLTIQRTEQRDSAMYRCASSSFGGTTDTQYFGPGTRLTVL.

This clonotype was seen many times. CDR3 sequence: CSVSFEGETQYF. DNA for the CDR3: TGCAGCGTGTCCTTTGAAGGAGAGACCCAGTACTTC. The chain has TRBV29-1 and TRBJ2-5, with unresolved D. Trimming took off 6 bases at V and 4 bases at J, with 12 bases between the two ends. From germline, CDR1 is SQVTM and CDR2 ANQGSEA. The length of the CDR3 is 12 residues.

The rearrangement uses TRBV6-2 or TRBV6-3 and TRBJ2-5; 8 bases map to TRBD2. This CDR3 spans 15 amino acids. The germline V gene encodes CDR1 MNHEY and CDR2 SVGEGT. V trimming: 5 bases; J trimming: 2 bases; junction bases outside the gene matches: 7. This CDR3 is CASSPAGVRQETQYF. The DNA of the CDR3 is TGTGCCAGCAGTCCAGCGGGAGTAAGACAAGAGACCCAGTACTTC.